The text below deals with one T cell receptor (beta chain). Its target antigen remains unknown. No base quality values were provided; no much bigger clone lies one nucleotide off. This specimen comes from a study of shared clonotypes between healthy human individuals (dated by TCRdb to the early 2020s). The study in broad terms: The cohort included three men and two women between 18 and 49 years of age. To estimate repertoire size and how much clonotype sharing occurs between individuals, the study deeply sequenced the blood TCR repertoires of roughly 5 healthy adults. To increase sequencing depth and limit assay-specific biases, TCR repertoire library preparation and sequencing were carried out by different laboratories using diverse techniques. Leukapheresis yielded between about 0.8 and 9.5 billion PBMCs per donor. For each donor, CD4 naive and CD4 memory were each run on three plates, CD8 naive on two plates, and CD8 memory on one plate.

The donors were healthy, HIV-negative adults with no recently reported acute infections or vaccinations. Only Caucasian adults living in Nashville, Tennessee, USA were represented among the donors. CD4+ T cells were enriched by magnetic negative selection, after which naive cells were positively selected on CD45RA and the negative fraction was taken as the memory subset. Blood was collected by leukapheresis, and PBMCs were isolated by Ficoll-Histopaque density gradient centrifugation and then cryopreserved in liquid nitrogen vapor phase. Purity and quantity of every magnetically sorted T cell population were checked by analytical flow cytometry. Genomic DNA was isolated from every sorted fraction and measured by UV absorbance on a Nanodrop 2000c. Using the deep immunoSEQ assay, multiplex PCR amplified TCR CDR3 regions from genomic DNA. Extracted genomic DNA from each cell subset was spread evenly across all wells of several immunoSEQ 96-well plates, with each plate serving as a replicate. For sorted subsets, each replicate PCR was loaded with roughly 200 ng genomic DNA, equivalent to about 30,000 T cell genomes. Purified libraries were measured with a Qubit 3.0 fluorometer, size-checked on a Bioanalyzer 2100, and measured again with the KAPA Library Quantification kit. Every immunoSEQ 96-well plate was sequenced on a dedicated single-read 150-cycle Illumina NextSeq 550 flow cell. Regarding the original processing steps: Because the immunoSEQ output held only junctional sequences and lacked quality scores, the filtering could not match the filtering applied to full-length reads. Sequences were annotated with PyIR, a Python wrapper for IgBLAST v1.9, using IMGT germline references to assign V/J genes and CDR3. Any read was removed if the V/J assignment was weak (E-value above 1e-6), the CDR3 was missing, or the read contained stop codons, out-of-frame junctions, or ambiguous translated residues. V3J clonotypes were defined by identical inferred V gene, J gene, and CDR3 amino acid sequence. Percentage overlap between repertoires was computed as shared unique clonotypes divided by the size of the smaller repertoire. Richness of each repertoire was evaluated using RTK rarefaction, the Chao1 estimator, and Recon v2.1 estimates of unobserved clonotypes. Generation probabilities were computed with OLGA for all TCRbeta clonotypes obtained by the gDNA method from a few donors. TCRdb mirrors the immuneACCESS table, restricted to in-frame sequences. Some clones are absent from its copies; in checked studies, under half trace to an unresolved V gene, and the reason for the others is unknown. Clonal size and the V and J genes are those of that table, whereas D and trimming came from the DNA. For this sample there are some 900,000 clones; about 80% appear just once. The ten largest account for nearly 1.5% of the sample.

Trimming at the junction amounts to 8 bases on V and 2 bases on J, and the germline ends lie 10 bases apart. CDR1 and CDR2, looked up from the germline V gene, are MNHEY and SVGAGI. Reading from cysteine to phenylalanine, the CDR3 counts 12 amino acids. Only the CDR3 portion is preserved as DNA: 36 bases, with reading frame beginning at the first base. Findings and caveats that apply to the study as a whole: Because the study included only a small number of donors, the genetic and exposure-history diversity represented was limited. Incomplete sequencing was indicated by rarefaction of sorted-subset datasets, despite the large sequencing depth. Clonotypes shared by all four sorted-subset donors showed higher generation probabilities than non-shared clonotypes. Across a few donors, around 5% of naive CD4, more than 3% of naive CD8, 2% to 2.5% of memory CD4, and around 0.4% of memory CD8 clonotypes were shared. Pairwise subsampling indicated that sequencing depth was expected to affect the degree of clonotype sharing among donors. Sampling was restricted to blood, and TCR repertoires in tissues likely differ from the TCR repertoires found in blood. Naive subsets generally had larger estimated clonotype richness than memory subsets did.

This receptor was identified in a young man in good health. The sequencing input was memory CD4+ T cells sorted from blood. The cell subset or site label on this specimen signifies: CD45RA-negative fraction. The sequence links TRBV6-5 to TRBJ2-7; the D assignment is uncertain and may be TRBD1 or TRBD2, with 5 bases supporting each. The CDR3 reads CASGGFAYEQYF. DNA sequence: TGTGCCAGCGGGGGATTTGCCTACGAGCAGTACTTC.